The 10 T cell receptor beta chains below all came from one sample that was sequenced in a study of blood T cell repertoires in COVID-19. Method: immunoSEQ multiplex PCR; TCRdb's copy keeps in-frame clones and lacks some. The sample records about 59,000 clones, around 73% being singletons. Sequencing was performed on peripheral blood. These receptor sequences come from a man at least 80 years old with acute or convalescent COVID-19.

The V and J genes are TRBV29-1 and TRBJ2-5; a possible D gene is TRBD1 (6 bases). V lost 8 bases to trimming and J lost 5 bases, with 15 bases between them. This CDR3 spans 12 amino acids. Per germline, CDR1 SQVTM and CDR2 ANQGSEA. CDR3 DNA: TGCAGCATATCTACAGGGATGGAGACCCAGTACTTC. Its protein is CSISTGMETQYF.

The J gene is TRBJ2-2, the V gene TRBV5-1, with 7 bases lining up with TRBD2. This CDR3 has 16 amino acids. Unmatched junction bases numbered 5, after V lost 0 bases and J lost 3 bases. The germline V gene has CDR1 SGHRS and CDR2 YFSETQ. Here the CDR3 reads CASSLGASGYTGELFF. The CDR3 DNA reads TGCGCCAGCAGCTTGGGCGCTAGCGGCTACACCGGGGAGCTGTTTTTT.

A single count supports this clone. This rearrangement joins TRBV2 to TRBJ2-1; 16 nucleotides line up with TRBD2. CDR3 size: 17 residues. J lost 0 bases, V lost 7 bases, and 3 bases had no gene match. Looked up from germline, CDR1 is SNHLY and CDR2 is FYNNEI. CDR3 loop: CASIGTSGRVSYNEQFF. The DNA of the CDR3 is TGTGCCAGCATCGGGACTAGCGGGAGGGTCTCCTACAATGAGCAGTTCTTC.

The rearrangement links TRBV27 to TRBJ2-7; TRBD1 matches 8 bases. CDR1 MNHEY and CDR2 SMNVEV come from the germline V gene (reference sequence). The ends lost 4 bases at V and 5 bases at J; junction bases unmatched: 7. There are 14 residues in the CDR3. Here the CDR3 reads CASSYRGDFNEQYF. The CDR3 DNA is TGTGCCAGCAGTTACAGGGGGGATTTCAACGAGCAGTACTTC.

CDR3 nucleotide sequence: TGTGCCAGCAGCTTGGCCCCTTCCGCGGGAGCGTCAGATACGCAGTATTTT. Its translation is CASSLAPSAGASDTQYF. This chain joins TRBV7-6 and TRBJ2-3, with 7 bases aligning to TRBD2. Germline values: CDR1 SGHVS, CDR2 FNYEAQ. This CDR3 has 17 amino acids. The junction had 13 bases not matched to a gene; V was cut back by 3 bases and J by 4 bases.

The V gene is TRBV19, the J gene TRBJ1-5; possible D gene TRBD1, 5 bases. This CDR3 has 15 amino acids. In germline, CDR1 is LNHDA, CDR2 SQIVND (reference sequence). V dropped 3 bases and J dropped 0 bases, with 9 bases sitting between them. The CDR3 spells CASSIGQYSNQPQHF. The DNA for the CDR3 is TGTGCCAGTAGTATTGGACAATATAGCAATCAGCCCCAGCATTTT.

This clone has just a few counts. CDR3 region: CSVGTGRTEAFF. CDR3 nucleotides: TGCAGCGTCGGGACAGGGAGGACTGAAGCTTTCTTT. The chain employs TRBV29-1 and TRBJ1-1, with 9 nucleotides matching TRBD1. This CDR3 region has 12 residues. Germline lookup yields CDR1 SQVTM and CDR2 ANQGSEA. V shed 6 bases and J 5 bases; nucleotides not matched to a gene: 4.

The DNA of the CDR3 is TGTGCCAGCAGCTTAGAACATACTTCACCCCTCCACTTT. It encodes CASSLEHTSPLHF. The chain is built from TRBV11-1 and TRBJ1-6; no reliable D call. The V gene's germline CDR1 is SGHAT and CDR2 FQDESV (reference sequence). V was clipped by 1 base and J by 9 bases, with 7 bases between them. The CDR3 sequence is 13 residues long.

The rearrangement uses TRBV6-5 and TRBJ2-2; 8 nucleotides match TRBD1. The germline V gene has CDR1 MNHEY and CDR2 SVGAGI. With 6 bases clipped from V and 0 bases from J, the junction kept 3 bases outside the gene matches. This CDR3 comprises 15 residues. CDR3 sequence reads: CASRVQGANTGELFF. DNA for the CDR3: TGTGCCAGCAGGGTACAGGGGGCGAACACCGGGGAGCTGTTTTTT.

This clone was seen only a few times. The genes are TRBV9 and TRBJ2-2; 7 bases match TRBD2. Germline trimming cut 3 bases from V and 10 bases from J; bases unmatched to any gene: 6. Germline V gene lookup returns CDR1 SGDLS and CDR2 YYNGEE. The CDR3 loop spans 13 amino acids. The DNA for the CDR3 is TGTGCCAGCAGCGGAGGCGGGAGCGTGGAGCTGTTTTTT. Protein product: CASSGGGSVELFF.